This T cell receptor beta chain was observed in a study of cytomegalovirus exposure and HLA in healthy donors. Study observations and caveats: Most CMV-associated TCR beta chains were later found to appear HLA-restricted.

The table lists this clone with a few counts. Its antigen is not known. Use of 60 Vbeta and 13 Jbeta primers characterized the PCR. TCRdb keeps only in-frame clones here, not all; method: immunoSEQ multiplex PCR. The table records about 160,000 clones, approximately 75% of them present only once. V lost 0 bases, J lost 6 bases, and 6 bases lay in between. The CDR3 loop spans 12 amino acids. Germline V CDR1 and CDR2: MNHEY, SVGAGI. Specimen: PBMCs. The V and J genes are TRBV6-5 and TRBJ2-7; D may be TRBD2 (6 bases). The origin of this receptor is a man in his forties or fifties in good health and CMV-seropositive. The CDR3 region has the DNA TGTGCCAGCAGTTACTCGGAGGGCGAGCAGTACTTC. It codes for CASSYSEGEQYF.